Shown below are 10 T cell receptor beta chains from a single sample sequenced in a study of human T cells and chemical hapten exposure. Time point reported: patch test 2, 6 weeks after DPC sensitization. This sample's treatment: therapeutic diphenylcyclopropenone sensitization with weekly scalp DPC. Via MiXCR, TCRdb re-called the RACE reads, giving one row per CDR3 protein. This table holds approximately 68,000 distinct CDR3 sequences, 6.5% to 10% found once. Sequenced here: whole blood, sampled in connection with sensitization to the hapten diphenylcyclopropenone (DPC). These receptors were taken from a woman aged 45-59 years with alopecia areata. Some clones in this sample may be carry-over from other donors' samples.

In this sample, this clonotype turned up many times. The chain joins TRBV20-1 to TRBJ2-3, with TRBD1 identical over 7 bases. Germline trimming cut 3 bases from V and 1 base from J; bases unmatched to any gene: 4. The CDR3 sequence is 14 residues long. Per germline, CDR1 DFQATT and CDR2 SNEGSKA (reference sequence). CDR3 region: CSASAQGGTDTQYF. CDR3 coding DNA: TGCAGTGCTAGCGCCCAGGGGGGCACAGATACGCAGTATTTT.

The genes are TRBV12-3 or TRBV12-4 and TRBJ1-2, with D tentatively TRBD1 (5 bases). CDR3 length: 13 residues. Trimming stripped 3 bases from V and 7 bases from J, with 12 bases between. The CDR3 DNA reads as TGTGCCAGCAGTTTTCTCAGGGAGGCTGGCTACACCTTC. Translating gives CASSFLREAGYTF.

This clonotype was found many times. The V call is TRBV6-5, the J call TRBJ2-7, with D perhaps TRBD1 or TRBD2 (5 bases each). The CDR3 is made up of 13 amino acids. CDR1 and CDR2 from the germline V gene are MNHEY and SVGAGI. V lost 2 bases and J lost 8, with 13 bases in between. The CDR3 loop reads CASSYNERGQQYF. Written as DNA, the CDR3 is TGTGCCAGCAGTTACAACGAGAGGGGACAGCAGTACTTC.

This chain connects TRBV20-1 to TRBJ2-7; D unclear. Trimming took off 6 bases at V and 4 bases at J, with 10 bases between the two ends. The CDR3 is 11 residues long. Per the germline V gene, CDR1 is DFQATT and CDR2 is SNEGSKA (reference sequence). DNA of the CDR3: TGCAGTGCCAGACGCGAATACGAGCAGTACTTC. Its protein is CSARREYEQYF.

This clonotype was picked up many times. This rearrangement joins TRBV4-2 to TRBJ1-1; D remains unclear. Germline CDR1 is LGHNA and CDR2 is YNFKEQ. V was pared by 1 base and J by 5 bases, with 8 bases between. The CDR3 runs 13 residues. The CDR3, as DNA: TGTGCCAGCAGCCAAGCTGACGAGACTGAAGCTTTCTTT. Translated, it gives CASSQADETEAFF.

This clonotype was seen only a few times. J is TRBJ2-1 and V is TRBV10-3; TRBD2 is a possible D gene (6 bases). The CDR3 extends over 16 amino acids. Germline assignment: CDR1 ENHRY and CDR2 SYGVKD. Trimming removed 1 base from V and 1 base from J, with 11 bases in between. The CDR3 DNA reads TGTGCCATCAGTGAGTGGGGTGGGGGGTCCTACAATGAGCAGTTCTTC. The encoded protein is CAISEWGGGSYNEQFF.

This clonotype was counted at least ten times. The rearrangement joins TRBV29-1 to TRBJ1-2; TRBD1 is a possible D gene (5 bases). The V gene's germline CDR1 is SQVTM and CDR2 ANQGSEA. V dropped 4 bases and J dropped 1 base, with 10 bases sitting between them. The CDR3 runs to 13 residues. CDR3 region: CSVGDSFNYGYTF. The DNA of the CDR3 is TGCAGCGTTGGAGACAGCTTTAACTATGGCTACACCTTC.

This clonotype has a count of ten or more. The J gene is TRBJ2-1, the V gene TRBV29-1; weak D call: TRBD1 (7 bases). The V gene lost 6 bases and the J gene lost 3 bases, with 18 bases spanning the gap. Germline-derived CDR1 and CDR2 are SQVTM and ANQGSEA. The length of the CDR3 is 15 residues. CDR3 DNA: TGCAGCGTCGTTCGCGGGGACAGCTACTACAATGAGCAGTTCTTC. Its protein is CSVVRGDSYYNEQFF.

This clonotype was observed a handful of times. This chain connects TRBV28 to TRBJ2-4; no firm D call. There are 13 residues in the CDR3. Trimming cost V 6 bases and J 5 bases, with 11 bases left between them. Germline loops: CDR1 MDHEN, CDR2 SYDVKM. As DNA, the CDR3 is TGTGCCAGCAGACCATCCCCGGAAAACATTCAGTACTTC. This codes for CASRPSPENIQYF.

The chain recombines TRBV29-1 with TRBJ1-2, with D hard to call. The CDR3 sequence is 9 residues long. Germline V CDR1 and CDR2: SQVTM, ANQGSEA. Trimming took off 0 bases at V and 8 bases at J, with 1 base between the two ends. This chain's CDR3 is CSVEEGYTF. The CDR3 DNA follows: TGCAGCGTTGAAGAGGGCTACACCTTC. Filled out from reference TRBV29-1 and TRBJ1-2, the complete variable domain reads SAVISQKPSRDICQRGTSLTIQCQVDSQVTMMFWYRQQPGQSLTLIATANQGSEATYESGFVIDKFPISRPNLTFSTLTVSNMSPEDSSIYLCSVEEGYTFGSGTRLTVV.